This T cell receptor beta chain derives from a study of cytomegalovirus exposure and HLA in healthy donors (dated by TCRdb to 2016 to 2017). Regarding the complete study: An earlier analysis of around 600 of the donors reported about 250 Gb of sequence data and 117 million unique TCR beta sequences from around 200 million T cells. The genetic ancestry cluster associated with self-reported Caucasian donors included 81% of the approximately 410 genotyped donors. The later analysis used no new phenotypic data to find candidate immune exposures, relying instead on TCR beta sequences and their occurrence across donors. An earlier analysis of 587 of the donors used high-throughput TCR beta sequencing to judge whether each TCR beta V gene segment behaved as functional or pseudogenic. Typing coverage varied by locus: about 620-630 donors for A, B, C, DRB1 and DQB1; some 520 for DQA1; more than 600 for DPA1; about 450 for DPB1. Four to six DR-DQ haplotypes were handled as single units for association and clustering, since linkage in the cohort was strong. Along with the roughly 670-subject first cohort, a separate validation cohort of over 90 different subjects was used. Every repertoire in the discovery cohort had been generated on one and the same sequencing platform. The study aimed to test whether signatures of past pathogen exposure could be identified by cataloging public T cell receptors. The study combined high-throughput TCR immunosequencing, statistical association of individual TCRs with disease status, and machine learning to predict cytomegalovirus infection status. Donor age, sex, ethnicity and CMV serostatus were collected together with the repertoire data. The T cell repertoires of around 730 subjects were profiled by immunosequencing and related to cytomegalovirus serostatus. A later analysis re-analyzed previously published TCR beta repertoires from approximately 700 donors and added high-resolution HLA genotyping to study TCR occurrence patterns. Genome-wide SNP genotypes for about 60% of the roughly 700 donors were used in a later genetic analysis, which treated that subset as a discovery cohort. Class I and class II HLA loci were covered by the typing at four-digit resolution. On average, around 230,000 unique TCR beta nucleotide sequences were sequenced per donor among roughly 430 genotyped donors of the cohort, with roughly 19% of those sequences being non-productive. An early release covering around 630 HLA-typed donors comprised roughly 300 gigabases of sequencing data and tens of millions of unique TCR sequences.

Spanning cysteine to phenylalanine, the CDR3 consists of 13 amino acids. Only the CDR3 DNA stays, 39 bases, in frame from base 1. CDR1 and CDR2, per the germline V gene, are SNHLY and FYNNEI. The junction shows trimming of 9 bases on V and 6 bases on J, and the gene matches do not reach 5 bases of it. In total, 630 or so healthy bone marrow donors made up the cohort. At the time of sampling, every cohort member was nominally healthy, though immune exposures that went unrecorded were likely present. The donor tested CMV seropositive and was one of the 289 seropositive cohort members. A peripheral blood sample was provided by each donor, and peripheral blood mononuclear cells were used for TCR beta sequencing. The Qiagen DNeasy Blood Extraction Kit was used to extract genomic DNA from the blood cell samples. Libraries came from the immunoSEQ multiplex PCR assay. For the multiplex PCR, a mixture combining 60 forward primers for TCR Vbeta segments and 13 reverse primers for TCR Jbeta segments was used. A multiplex PCR assay on genomic DNA amplified the CDR3 region of rearranged TCR beta genes. On the Illumina HiSeq System, the amplified TCR beta libraries were sequenced as 87-base-pair reads. Turning to the authors' computational methods: In a later analysis, roughly 80 million unique TCR beta chains were counted across the roughly 610 repertoires, and around 11 million of these chains were shared by at least two donors. Raw reads were error-corrected and collapsed into unique sequences by a nearest-neighbor algorithm in which closely related sequences were merged to remove PCR and sequencing errors. To assign V, D and J gene segments, CDR3 sequences were aligned to IMGT reference sequences. For a sequence to be retained, a match of at least six nucleotides to both a V gene segment and a J gene segment was required. Rearrangements were classified as productive when the CDR3 lacked stop codons and remained in frame with V and J, and all other rearrangements were classified as non-productive. Following IMGT convention, CDR3 was defined as the stretch from the second conserved V-encoded cysteine to the conserved J-encoded phenylalanine. Sequences without an unambiguous match to a single V gene segment were excluded from the earlier analysis of about 630 of the donors. An earlier analysis of several hundred of the donors called V segments functional above 56.7% productive rearrangements and segregating when the between-donor standard deviation exceeded 5%. To diagnose cytomegalovirus status from the catalog of TCR beta chain sequences, a statistical classification framework was built. In a later analysis, V and J genes were assigned by comparing TCR nucleotide sequences against IMGT/GENE-DB human TR gene sequences. Using the TCRdist pipeline, a later analysis assigned CDR3 sequences along with most-parsimonious VDJ recombination scenarios. In a later analysis, each TCR beta chain was defined by its CDR3 amino acid sequence together with its V-gene family, and reads lacking a unique V-gene family were excluded. As a way to deal with suspected cross-contamination and a sequencing artifact, a later analysis dropped under 600 nucleotide sequences that were highly shared and had low generation probability. For each public chain, a later analysis derived a clonal expansion index from normalized ranks of inferred template counts within each repertoire. In a later analysis, generation probabilities were computed with a VDJ recombination model fitted to out-of-frame rearrangements, and the resulting probabilities were checked against IGoR. In a later analysis, TCR-TCR, TCR-HLA and TCR-CMV co-occurrence was scored with hypergeometric tests, and a repertoire-size bias correction was applied to TCR pairs. False discovery rates were estimated in a later analysis by permuting HLA or CMV assignments 20 times. In a later analysis, co-occurring TCRs were grouped with DBSCAN, and TCRdist sequence similarity was added when clustering was performed within HLA-allele-positive subsets. For co-occurrence clustering, repertoires with fewer than 30,000 or more than 120,000 public chains were excluded, along with roughly 5 repertoires with anomalous nucleotide sharing. The clones in this table, taken by TCRdb from immuneACCESS, are in-frame only. Not every clone is retained; where verified, under half of the shortfall comes from an unresolved V gene, and the cause of the rest is unknown. V and J calls and clone size come straight from that table; D and trimming were deduced from the DNA. The sample table contains roughly 80,000 clones; only one count was recorded for around 80% of them. The top ten hold around 3% of the sample.

This clone has just a few counts. Its antigen is unknown. No base quality information exists; no much larger clone differs at one position. General findings and caveats noted by the study authors: The earlier analysis of approximately 560 of the donors excluded about 16 rarely observed V segments, including chromosome 9 orphons, because counts were too low. A later analysis found that most CMV-associated TCR beta chains appeared HLA-restricted, with HLA associations seemingly driven largely by CMV exposure. Presence/absence analyses assumed roughly uniform sequencing depth across donors, an assumption that may not hold. According to a later genetic analysis, donors in an Asian-associated ancestry cluster had fewer N-insertions in productive TCRs than the approximately 700-donor mean. CMV serostatus was the only immune exposure information available for the cohort. The study gave a list of some 150 TCR beta chains associated with cytomegalovirus. Cytomegalovirus status was reported to be diagnosed by the classifier with high specificity and sensitivity in both the original and validation cohorts. Linkage disequilibrium might explain the correlated functional status among segregating V segments, but an unknown experimental factor could not be excluded. Strong co-occurrence of HLA alleles, especially DR and DQ, made assigning TCR associations to individual alleles difficult. Several of the top co-occurrence clusters appeared to be linked to parvovirus B19, influenza, CMV and Epstein-Barr virus, according to a later analysis. V-gene and J-gene trimming of TCR beta chains was associated with a missense DCLRE1C variant in a later genetic analysis, and the association was replicated in an independent cohort. In an earlier analysis of more than 450 of the donors, most TCR beta V segments were observed in productive rearrangements about 90% or about 30% of the time, broadly matching IMGT annotations. The sequencing pipeline was judged likely to have produced a cluster of highly shared sequence variants as a technical artifact. A further reported finding was that TCR beta sequences accurately predicted the HLA-A and HLA-B alleles for most subjects in the first cohort. According to the authors, the approach could potentially be generalized to other disease states and immunological phenotypes. Most TCR sequences were seen in very few donors, while some public TCRs were found in many individuals. At a false discovery rate of 0.05, a later analysis linked 15,000 to 20,000 TCR beta sequences to specific HLA alleles. Some IMGT-functional V segments, including TRBV6-2 and TRBV6-3, could not be distinguished by the 87-base-pair reads and were therefore excluded. In a later analysis, HLA-associated TCR beta chains were found to be more clonally expanded and to have lower generation probabilities than equally common non-associated chains. In a later analysis, the rate of TCR association differed among HLA loci, with DRB1 alleles having the most associated TCRs and HLA-C alleles having the fewest. This cohort had only TCR beta chains sequenced, and the lack of alpha or paired-chain data limited which features could be detected. Because HLA typing was missing for some donors at each locus, association tests included only the typed subset. In vitro tests confirmed that a few of the cytomegalovirus-associated TCR beta chains recognize cytomegalovirus antigens.

Sequenced sample: PBMCs. This receptor was taken from a man aged 50-60 years in good health and CMV-seropositive. The V and J segments used are TRBV2 and TRBJ1-4, and 9 junction bases match TRBD1. The CDR3 sequence is CASATGGDEKLFF. The DNA reads as follows: TGTGCCAGTGCGACAGGGGGAGATGAAAAACTGTTTTTT.